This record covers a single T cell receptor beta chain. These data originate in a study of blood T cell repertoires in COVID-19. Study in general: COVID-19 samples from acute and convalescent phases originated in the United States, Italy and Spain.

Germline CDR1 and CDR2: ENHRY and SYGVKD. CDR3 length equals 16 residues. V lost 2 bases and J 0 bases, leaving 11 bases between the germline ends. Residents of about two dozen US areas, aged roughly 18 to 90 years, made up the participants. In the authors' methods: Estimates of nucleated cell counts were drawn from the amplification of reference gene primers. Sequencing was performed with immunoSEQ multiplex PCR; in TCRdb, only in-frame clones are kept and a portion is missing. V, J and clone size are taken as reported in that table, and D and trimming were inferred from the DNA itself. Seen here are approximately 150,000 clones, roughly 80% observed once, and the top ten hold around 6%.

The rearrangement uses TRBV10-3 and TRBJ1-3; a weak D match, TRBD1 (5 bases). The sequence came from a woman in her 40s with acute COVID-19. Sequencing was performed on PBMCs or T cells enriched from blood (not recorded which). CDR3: CAISETDISSGNTIYF. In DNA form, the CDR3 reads TGTGCCATCAGTGAGACGGACATCAGCTCTGGAAACACCATATATTTT.